This record looks at one T cell receptor (beta chain) sequence and its context. The antigen is unknown. An end of the junction does not agree with germline; a read error may underlie this. The authors made TCR cDNA by 5'RACE template switching, adding a universal primer site and UMIs. MiXCR, applied by TCRdb to the 5' RACE reads, yields one record per CDR3 protein. Of around 400,000 distinct CDR3 sequences in the sample, 11% were seen once. These data come from a study of T cells after yellow fever vaccination. The CDR3 is 15 residues long. CDR1 is SSHAT, CDR2 FNYEAQ, per germline (reference sequence). Study results and limitations: Booster sampling recovered most clones from primary vaccination (approximately 97% CD4, approximately 90% CD8).

The sequence came from a young man who received the YFV17D yellow fever vaccine. Here the sequenced sample was PBMCs, taken on the day of the first yellow fever vaccination. The chain employs TRBV7-7 and TRBJ2-1; 12 bases are shared with TRBD2. CDR3 nucleotides: TGTGCTAGCAGCTCCGGACTAGCGGGGAACACTGAGCAGTTCTTC. Encoded protein: CASSSGLAGNTEQFF. Together with reference TRBV7-7 and TRBJ2-1, the CDR3 gives the full variable domain: GAGVSQSPRYKVTKRGQDVTLRCDPISSHATLYWYQQALGQGPEFLTYFNYEAQPDKSGLPSDRFSAERPEGSISTLTIQRTEQRDSAMYRCASSSGLAGNTEQFFGPGTRLTVL.